A single TCR beta chain is shown here with its context. These data originate in a study of blood T cell repertoires in COVID-19. Germline V gene sequence: CDR1 KGHDR, CDR2 SFDVKD. Trimming removed 6 bases from V and 0 bases from J, with 17 bases in between. The CDR3 runs to 17 residues. As processed by the authors: Researchers report that nucleated cell counts were estimated from reference gene primer amplification. This table comes from immunoSEQ multiplex PCR, and its TCRdb copy is limited to in-frame clones, with some not included. Clonal size and the V and J genes are those of that table, whereas D and trimming came from the DNA. Among roughly 57,000 clones listed, around four fifths were seen once.

This TCR derives from a woman between 65 and 79 years old with acute or convalescent COVID-19. The chain uses TRBV24-1 and TRBJ1-5; D uncertain. Sequencing input: peripheral blood. The CDR3 here is CATSRRQRVYSNQPQHF. The CDR3 region has the DNA TGTGCCACCAGTAGGAGGCAGAGAGTATATAGCAATCAGCCCCAGCATTTT.